The T cell receptor beta chain under discussion was sequenced for a study of early T cells in non-severe SARS-CoV-2 infection. Study details: Sequencing used unsorted whole-blood bulk RNA, so chains lack pairing. General study findings and limits: Matching with VDJdb favored anti-spike CD8 responses (missing private and CD4 specificities).

The V gene lost 5 bases and the J gene lost 5 bases, with 14 bases spanning the gap. The CDR3 consists of 14 residues. This clonotype was recorded many times. The antigen remains undetermined. Individual cDNA molecules carried attached unique molecular identifiers. TCRdb ran MiXCR on the 5' RACE reads and lists one entry per CDR3 protein. The top ten clones hold over 1% of a sample with about 61,000 distinct CDR3 sequences, less than 10% of them seen once. Specimen: whole blood. The J gene is TRBJ2-3, the V gene TRBV12-3 or TRBV12-4; no clear D. The clonotype originates from an adult who was a healthcare worker with PCR-confirmed SARS-CoV-2 infection or an uninfected control (not recorded which). The CDR3 is CASSPAFGVDTQYF. The CDR3 DNA reads TGTGCCAGCAGTCCGGCCTTCGGCGTAGATACGCAGTATTTT.